This T cell receptor (beta chain) was sequenced during a study of cytomegalovirus exposure and HLA in healthy donors. The overall study: Around 78 million unique TCR sequences came from HLA-typed donors in an early release.

The CDR3 totals 14 residues. Germline V lookup: CDR1 SNHLY, CDR2 FYNNEI. The V and J ends lost 11 bases and 7 bases respectively, with 20 bases between them. Both 60 Vbeta primers and 13 Jbeta primers went into the PCR. Authors' processing steps: Later work found around 85 million unique TCR beta chains, with about 10 million shared. Produced via immunoSEQ multiplex PCR; TCRdb's table is partial and in-frame only. V and J calls and clone size come straight from that table; D and trimming were deduced from the DNA. The data contain some 130,000 clones, roughly 80% of them seen just once; the ten biggest clones take up about 2.2%. The study, taken as a whole, reports: The authors considered a cluster of highly shared sequence variants likely to be a sequencing artifact. In a later analysis, common viral pathogens appeared linked to several of the most significant clusters.

This clone came up a few times. The target antigen is unknown. The sequence was obtained from a man aged 30 to 39 in good health and CMV-seronegative. Sequenced sample: PBMCs. The chain links TRBV2 to TRBJ1-4, with D maybe TRBD1 (5 bases). CDR3 region: CASRGSSTSEKLFF. CDR3 DNA sequence: TGTGCCTCTCGGGGGTCGAGTACGAGTGAAAAACTGTTTTTT.